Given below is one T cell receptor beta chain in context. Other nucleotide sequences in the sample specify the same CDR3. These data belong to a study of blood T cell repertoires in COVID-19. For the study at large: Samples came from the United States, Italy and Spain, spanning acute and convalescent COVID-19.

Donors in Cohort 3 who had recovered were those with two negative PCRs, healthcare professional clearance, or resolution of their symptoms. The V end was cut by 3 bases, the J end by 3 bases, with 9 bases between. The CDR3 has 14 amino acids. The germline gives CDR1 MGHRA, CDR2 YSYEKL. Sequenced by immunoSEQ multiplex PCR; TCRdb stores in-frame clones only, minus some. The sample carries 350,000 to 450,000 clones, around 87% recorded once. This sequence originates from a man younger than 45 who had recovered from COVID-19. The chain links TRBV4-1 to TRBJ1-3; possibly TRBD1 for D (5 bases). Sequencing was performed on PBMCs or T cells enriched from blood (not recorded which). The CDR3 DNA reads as TGCGCCAGCAGCCAGGGGGGGGTTGGAAACACCATATATTTT. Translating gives CASSQGGVGNTIYF.